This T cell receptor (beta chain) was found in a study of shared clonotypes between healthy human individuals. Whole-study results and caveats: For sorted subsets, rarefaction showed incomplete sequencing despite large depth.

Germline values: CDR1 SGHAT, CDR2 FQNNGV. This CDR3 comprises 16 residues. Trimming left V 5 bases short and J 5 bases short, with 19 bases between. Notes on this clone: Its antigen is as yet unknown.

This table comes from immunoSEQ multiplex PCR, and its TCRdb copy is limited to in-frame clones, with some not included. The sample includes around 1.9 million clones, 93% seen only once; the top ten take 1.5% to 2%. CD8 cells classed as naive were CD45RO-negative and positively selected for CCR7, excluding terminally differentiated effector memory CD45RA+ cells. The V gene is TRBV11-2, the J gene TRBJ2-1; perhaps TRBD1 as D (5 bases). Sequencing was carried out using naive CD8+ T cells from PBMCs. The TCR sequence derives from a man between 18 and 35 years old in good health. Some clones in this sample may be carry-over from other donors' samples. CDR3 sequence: CASSQQATWADNEQFF. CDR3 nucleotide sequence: TGTGCCAGCAGCCAACAGGCGACCTGGGCGGACAATGAGCAGTTCTTC. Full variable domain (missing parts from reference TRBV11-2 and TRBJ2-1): EAGVAQSPRYKIIEKRQSVAFWCNPISGHATLYWYQQILGQGPKLLIQFQNNGVVDDSQLPKDRFSAERLKGVDSTLKIQPAKLEDSAVYLCASSQQATWADNEQFFGPGTRLTVL.